The 5 T cell receptor beta chains given below trace back to one sample, sequenced in a study of identical twins. One entry per CDR3 protein, called by TCRdb with MiXCR from the 5' RACE reads. This table holds around 450,000 distinct CDR3 sequences, more than 13% found once. The data were also submitted as part of a second study, on yellow fever vaccine responses in identical twins.

The specimen sequenced was CD4+ T cells sorted from blood. These receptors were collected from a woman aged 18-29 years in good health.

This clonotype was counted ten times or more. The V gene is TRBV10-3, the J gene TRBJ2-2; D not certain. Trimming cost V 0 bases and J 0 bases, with 8 bases left between them. Looked up from germline, CDR1 is ENHRY and CDR2 is SYGVKD. The CDR3 totals 16 residues. Here the CDR3 reads CAISESVDSNTGELFF. The CDR3 region has the DNA TGTGCCATCAGTGAGTCGGTAGATTCGAACACCGGGGAGCTGTTTTTT.

The gene calls are TRBV7-2 and TRBJ2-3; D may match TRBD1 or TRBD2 (5 bases each). V lost 1 base and J lost 7, with 15 bases in between. CDR3 length equals 15 residues. Looked up from germline, CDR1 is SGHTA and CDR2 is FQGNSA. In nucleotides, the CDR3 is TGTGCCAGCAGCTTAGTATCGGGGCTGGGAAATACGCAGTATTTT. This sequence encodes CASSLVSGLGNTQYF. Full variable domain (missing parts from reference TRBV7-2 and TRBJ2-3): GAGVSQSPSNKVTEKGKDVELRCDPISGHTALYWYRQSLGQGLEFLIYFQGNSAPDKSGLPSDRFSAERTGGSVSTLTIQRTQQEDSAVYLCASSLVSGLGNTQYFGPGTRLTVL.

This clonotype was detected a few times. CDR3 region: CASSLGGLAGEQFF. Written as DNA, the CDR3 is TGCGCCAGCAGCTTGGGGGGACTAGCGGGTGAGCAGTTCTTC. The rearrangement links TRBV5-1 to TRBJ2-1, with 12 bases that match TRBD2. Per germline, CDR1 SGHRS and CDR2 YFSETQ. CDR3 length: 14 residues. The ends lost 0 bases at V and 9 bases at J; junction bases unmatched: 1.

The sample holds many counts of this clonotype. The J gene is TRBJ2-1, the V gene TRBV29-1, with 14 bases that match TRBD2. CDR3 size: 15 residues. With V trimmed by 6 bases and J by 7 bases, 8 bases remained unmatched. The germline V gene encodes CDR1 SQVTM and CDR2 ANQGSEA. CDR3 DNA sequence: TGCAGCGTCATCGGGACTAGCGGGAGAGGGAATGAGCAGTTCTTC. Encoded protein: CSVIGTSGRGNEQFF.

This clonotype was seen a few times. This rearrangement joins TRBV4-2 to TRBJ2-1, with TRBD2 as a possible D gene (6 bases). CDR3 length equals 16 residues. V lost 0 bases, J lost 6 bases, and 15 bases lay in between. Per the germline V gene, CDR1 is LGHNA and CDR2 is YNFKEQ. The CDR3: CASSQDGSKGANEQFF. The CDR3 DNA reads TGTGCCAGCAGCCAAGACGGGAGCAAAGGAGCCAATGAGCAGTTCTTC.